This record covers a single T cell receptor (beta chain). Its antigen is still unknown. This sample is part of a study of cytomegalovirus exposure and HLA in healthy donors. Points from the study as a whole: The classifier was said to identify cytomegalovirus status with high specificity and sensitivity.

Amplification used 60 Vbeta primers and 13 Jbeta primers. Profiling relied on immunoSEQ multiplex PCR, and the TCRdb table lists in-frame clones only, not all of them. The data hold 35,000 to 40,000 clones, with around 69% observed a single time. There are 16 residues in the CDR3. Germline loops: CDR1 LNHNV, CDR2 YYDKDF (reference sequence). The V gene end was trimmed by 0 bases and the J gene end by 6 bases; junction bases not matched to a gene: 7. The TCR comes from a man younger than 40 in good health and CMV-seronegative. Sequences were obtained from PBMCs. The genes are TRBV15 and TRBJ2-5; 10 positions match TRBD1. The CDR3 protein is CATSREGDRGLQTQYF. Here the CDR3 DNA reads TGTGCCACCAGCAGAGAGGGGGACAGGGGTCTACAGACCCAGTACTTC.